The 27 T cell receptor beta chains listed next were all sequenced from one sample in a study of CD8 T cells in Susac syndrome. Random hexamers were used to reverse transcribe the RNA input (0.5 to 1 ug). MiXCR was run by TCRdb on the immunoSEQ multiplex PCR reads, yielding one entry per CDR3 protein. The sample holds some 180,000 distinct CDR3 sequences, about 95% seen once. Sequenced input: CD4+ T cells from PBMCs. All receptors derive from a human donor with Susac syndrome.

The genes are TRBV27 and TRBJ2-7; no clear D gene. V was shortened by 2 bases and J by 0 bases, with 14 bases between the two germline ends. This CDR3 is 16 amino acids long. Germline V CDR1 and CDR2: MNHEY, SMNVEV (reference sequence). The CDR3, as DNA: TGTGCCAGCAGTTTAACTCGTCTAGTAGGCTCCTACGAGCAGTACTTC. It yields the protein CASSLTRLVGSYEQYF.

The rearrangement joins TRBV6-5 to TRBJ2-7; tentatively, D is TRBD1 (6 bases). V lost 0 bases and J 9 bases, leaving 15 bases between the germline ends. Germline assignment: CDR1 MNHEY and CDR2 SVGAGI. This CDR3 is 14 amino acids long. CDR3 region: CASSYSNLRDMQYF. CDR3 nucleotides: TGTGCCAGCAGTTACTCAAACCTCCGGGACATGCAGTACTTC.

The rearrangement links TRBV20-1 to TRBJ2-3, with no clear D. V lost 5 bases, J lost 3 bases, and 9 bases lay in between. CDR3 length equals 12 residues. CDR1 DFQATT and CDR2 SNEGSKA come from the germline V gene (reference sequence). The DNA of the CDR3 is TGCAGTGCTCAGGATCTTACAGATACGCAGTATTTT. It is translated as CSAQDLTDTQYF.

V and J are TRBV30 and TRBJ1-4; 11 bases map to TRBD1. V lost 5 bases, J lost 8 bases, and 7 bases stayed unmatched. Germline loops: CDR1 GTSNPN, CDR2 SVGIG (reference sequence). This CDR3 region has 14 residues. CDR3 region: CAWSGDRGKEKLFF. CDR3 DNA sequence: TGTGCCTGGTCTGGGGACAGGGGGAAAGAAAAACTGTTTTTT.

The CDR3 bases are TGTGCCAGCAGTTCCCAACCCGGGTGGGTGGGCTCTGGGGCCAACGTCCTGACTTTC. This gives the protein CASSSQPGWVGSGANVLTF. The rearrangement uses TRBV27 and TRBJ2-6; the D is unclear. The germline V gene encodes CDR1 MNHEY and CDR2 SMNVEV (reference sequence). The CDR3 is made up of 19 amino acids. V was shortened by 4 bases and J by 0 bases, with 19 bases between the two germline ends.

J is TRBJ1-1 and V is TRBV19; D not certain. With 7 bases removed from V and 1 base from J, the gap between germline ends came to 10 bases. Per germline, CDR1 LNHDA and CDR2 SQIVND (reference sequence). CDR3 length: 13 amino acids. The CDR3: CASTMSRNTEAFF. The DNA for the CDR3 is TGTGCCAGTACTATGTCCCGGAACACTGAAGCTTTCTTT.

The chain couples TRBV5-1 to TRBJ1-2; 8 positions match TRBD1. Germline loops: CDR1 SGHRS, CDR2 YFSETQ. The trim removed 0 bases at V and 8 bases at J, leaving 15 bases unmatched. This CDR3 region has 17 residues. CDR3 loop: CASSLDPGTGSRGGYTF. For the CDR3, the DNA is TGCGCCAGCAGCTTGGATCCGGGGACAGGCAGCCGCGGGGGCTACACCTTC.

This sequence joins TRBV29-1 and TRBJ2-1; D is tentatively TRBD1 or TRBD2 (5 bases each). The CDR3 has 15 amino acids. The V and J ends lost 2 bases and 6 bases respectively, with 17 bases between them. CDR1 is SQVTM, CDR2 ANQGSEA, per germline. CDR3 bases: TGCAGCGTTGAAAGTCACGGGGCTCCCATCAATGAGCAGTTCTTC. Amino acid sequence: CSVESHGAPINEQFF.

This chain connects TRBV12-3 or TRBV12-4 to TRBJ2-1, with D hard to call. This CDR3 spans 14 amino acids. V lost 3 bases to trimming and J lost 5 bases, with 11 bases between them. CDR3 DNA: TGTGCCAGCAGTTTCGCTGGTGAGAACAATGAGCAGTTCTTC. Its translation is CASSFAGENNEQFF.

The chain recombines TRBV7-2 with TRBJ2-3; 14 bases are a match to TRBD2. Germline-derived CDR1 and CDR2 are SGHTA and FQGNSA. V gave up 3 bases and J gave up 5 bases; unmatched junction bases: 4. The CDR3 totals 16 residues. This chain's CDR3 is CASSFPGLAGEDTQYF. The CDR3, as DNA: TGTGCCAGCAGCTTCCCGGGACTAGCGGGAGAAGATACGCAGTATTTT.

This clonotype appeared once. The rearrangement uses TRBV30 and TRBJ1-2; no clear D. The V end lost 0 bases, the J end lost 8 bases, and 16 bases lay between the germline ends. This CDR3 has 14 amino acids. Germline assignment: CDR1 GTSNPN and CDR2 SVGIG (reference sequence). For the CDR3, the DNA is TGTGCCTGGAGTGTACCCCTCCCCTGGCGGGGCTACACCTTC. As protein: CAWSVPLPWRGYTF. Together with reference TRBV30 and TRBJ1-2, the CDR3 gives the full variable domain: SQTIHQWPATLVQPVGSPLSLECTVEGTSNPNLYWYRQAAGRGLQLLFYSVGIGQISSEVPQNLSASRPQDRQFILSSKKLLLSDSGFYLCAWSVPLPWRGYTFGSGTRLTVV.

This sequence joins TRBV19 and TRBJ1-1; D not certain. Germline lookup yields CDR1 LNHDA and CDR2 SQIVND (reference sequence). CDR3 size: 11 residues. The V end was cut by 10 bases, the J end by 8 bases, with 14 bases between. CDR3 protein: CATNQYAEAFF. DNA for the CDR3: TGTGCCACCAACCAGTACGCCGAAGCTTTCTTT.

The chain links TRBV7-8 to TRBJ1-5; D remains unclear. Trimming left V 0 bases short and J 1 base short, with 10 bases between. Germline values: CDR1 SGHVS, CDR2 FQNEAQ. The CDR3 runs 16 residues. The CDR3 loop is CASSLAQVGSNQPQHF. The DNA of the CDR3 is TGTGCCAGCAGCTTAGCGCAGGTGGGGAGCAATCAGCCCCAGCATTTT.

The chain has TRBV28 and TRBJ2-7; 7 bases match TRBD2. CDR1 is MDHEN, CDR2 SYDVKM, per germline. V gave up 3 bases and J gave up 0 bases; unmatched junction bases: 5. The CDR3 has 15 amino acids. CDR3 amino acids: CASSLETSLSYEQYF. Here the CDR3 DNA reads TGTGCCAGCAGTTTGGAGACTAGCCTCTCCTACGAGCAGTACTTC.

The gene calls are TRBV15 and TRBJ2-1; 15 bases are a match to TRBD2. J was trimmed by 8 bases and V by 4 bases; bases with no gene match: 6. The CDR3 length is 16 residues. CDR1 LNHNV and CDR2 YYDKDF come from the germline V gene (reference sequence). Here the CDR3 reads CATSTGLAGGHDEQFF. CDR3 sequence (DNA): TGTGCCACCAGCACCGGACTAGCGGGAGGGCACGATGAGCAGTTCTTC. Full variable domain (rest looked up from reference TRBV15 and TRBJ2-1): DAMVIQNPRYQVTQFGKPVTLSCSQTLNHNVMYWYQQKSSQAPKLLFHYYDKDFNNEADTPDNFQSRRPNTSFCFLDIRSPGLGDTAMYLCATSTGLAGGHDEQFFGPGTRLTVL.

The chain has TRBV24-1 and TRBJ2-3; D is perhaps TRBD1 (8 bases). The germline V gene has CDR1 KGHDR and CDR2 SFDVKD. With 4 bases removed from V and 3 bases from J, the gap between germline ends came to 16 bases. This CDR3 is 16 amino acids long. The CDR3 protein is CATSDLNRGGTDTQYF. For the CDR3, the DNA is TGTGCCACCAGTGACCTCAACAGGGGGGGGACAGATACGCAGTATTTT.

V and J are TRBV6-1 and TRBJ1-6, with TRBD1 matching over 11 bases. This CDR3 has 16 amino acids. Looked up from germline, CDR1 is MNHNS and CDR2 is SASEGT. J gave up 7 bases and V 4 bases, and 6 bases lay outside the gene matches. The CDR3 is CASSAVGQGGNSPLHF. The CDR3 bases are TGTGCCAGCAGTGCAGTGGGACAGGGGGGAAATTCACCCCTCCACTTT.

The chain is built from TRBV20-1 and TRBJ2-3; tentative D call: TRBD2 (7 bases). Trimming cost V 3 bases and J 2 bases, with 18 bases left between them. Germline loops: CDR1 DFQATT, CDR2 SNEGSKA (reference sequence). The CDR3 runs 16 residues. This CDR3 reads CSARVASGGLTDTQYF. The DNA for the CDR3 is TGCAGTGCTAGGGTGGCTTCGGGGGGCCTCACAGATACGCAGTATTTT.

This chain links TRBV29-1 with TRBJ1-1; D may be TRBD1 (5 bases). The CDR3 length is 14 residues. Per germline, CDR1 SQVTM and CDR2 ANQGSEA. Trimming took 5 bases from V and 5 from J, leaving 18 bases between them. CDR3 loop: CSVSPPGGETEAFF. In nucleotides, the CDR3 is TGCAGCGTTTCTCCCCCCGGGGGGGAAACTGAAGCTTTCTTT.

The chain recombines TRBV20-1 with TRBJ1-1, with 8 bases aligning to TRBD1. The CDR3 contains 14 residues. The germline gives CDR1 DFQATT, CDR2 SNEGSKA (reference sequence). V was pared by 4 bases and J by 4 bases, with 8 bases of the junction left unmatched. CDR3 nucleotides: TGCAGTGCTAAGGAGGGACAGGTGGTCACTGAAGCTTTCTTT. This codes for CSAKEGQVVTEAFF.

V usage is TRBV12-3 or TRBV12-4 and J usage is TRBJ2-2, with 9 bases fitting TRBD1. The V gene end was trimmed by 5 bases and the J gene end by 4 bases; junction bases not matched to a gene: 11. The CDR3 is 17 residues long. CDR3 sequence (DNA): TGTGCCAGCAGTCGAGGACTGGGGACAGGGAGCACCGGGGAGCTGTTTTTT. Residues: CASSRGLGTGSTGELFF.

The gene calls are TRBV25-1 and TRBJ2-7; D could derive from TRBD1 or TRBD2 (6 bases each). Germline V gene data show CDR1 as MGHDK and CDR2 as SYGVNS. V shed 1 base and J shed 3 bases, with 16 bases lying between them. The CDR3 contains 16 residues. The CDR3 bases are TGTGCCAGCAGTGAATGGAGCAGGGGACTTGTCTACGAGCAGTACTTC. Translated, it gives CASSEWSRGLVYEQYF.

V usage is TRBV29-1 and J usage is TRBJ1-4, with 7 bases lining up with TRBD1. V gave up 2 bases and J gave up 8 bases; unmatched junction bases: 5. In germline, CDR1 is SQVTM, CDR2 ANQGSEA. The CDR3 is 13 amino acids. CDR3 sequence reads: CSVERQGGEKLFF. DNA of the CDR3: TGCAGCGTTGAACGACAGGGTGGCGAAAAACTGTTTTTT.

This chain links TRBV30 with TRBJ2-1; maybe TRBD2 (6 bases). Germline assignment: CDR1 GTSNPN and CDR2 SVGIG (reference sequence). Trimming left V 0 bases short and J 1 base short, with 10 bases between. The CDR3 is made up of 15 amino acids. The CDR3 spells CAWSVFGGSYNEQFF. CDR3 DNA sequence: TGTGCCTGGAGTGTTTTTGGGGGGTCCTACAATGAGCAGTTCTTC.

The table lists this clonotype with a count of one. The J gene is TRBJ2-7, the V gene TRBV29-1; D not resolved. CDR1 and CDR2 (germline): SQVTM, ANQGSEA. V lost 5 bases and J lost 0, with 14 bases in between. This CDR3 spans 14 amino acids. Here the CDR3 DNA reads TGCAGCGTTCTGGCAGCCAGGAGCTCCTACGAGCAGTACTTC. Residues: CSVLAARSSYEQYF.

The rearrangement uses TRBV9 and TRBJ1-2; a weak D match, TRBD1 (5 bases). Germline CDR1 SGDLS, CDR2 YYNGEE. Trimming pared 3 bases from V and 4 bases from J, leaving 13 bases between. The CDR3 extends over 14 amino acids. The CDR3 DNA reads TGTGCCAGCAGCGCCTTGACAGTACCCTATGGCTACACCTTC. It is translated as CASSALTVPYGYTF.

The chain recombines TRBV5-1 with TRBJ2-2; D is undetermined. V lost 4 bases and J lost 0, with 7 bases in between. Germline V gene lookup returns CDR1 SGHRS and CDR2 YFSETQ. The CDR3 is 14 residues long. Here the CDR3 reads CASSPDTNTGELFF. CDR3 bases: TGCGCCAGCAGCCCAGACACGAACACCGGGGAGCTGTTTTTT. Combining the CDR3 with reference TRBV5-1 and TRBJ2-2 gives the whole variable domain KAGVTQTPRYLIKTRGQQVTLSCSPISGHRSVSWYQQTPGQGLQFLFEYFSETQRNKGNFPGRFSGRQFSNSRSEMNVSTLELGDSALYLCASSPDTNTGELFFGEGSRLTVL.